This T cell receptor (beta chain) derives from a study of immune characterization of retroperitoneal liposarcoma (dated by TCRdb to between 2018 and 2020). From the cysteine up to the phenylalanine, the CDR3 has a length of 13 residues. Only the CDR3 part of the read is kept: 39 bases, read in frame from the first base. The germline ends are 19 bases apart after V is trimmed by 6 bases and J by 13 bases. CDR1 and CDR2 are drawn from the germline V gene: MNHNS, SASEGT. Preparation of the library involved PCR. TCRdb shows the sequencer as NextSeq 500. Using fastp trimming at Q25 and MiXCR clonotype assembly, TCRdb reanalyzed the public sequencing data and kept in-frame beta chains. For every CDR3 protein sequence, its rows merge into one entry that carries the most common genes and DNA. The sample records over 10,000 distinct CDR3 sequences, approximately 50% of which are singletons. 9% to 15% of the sample goes to the ten largest clones.

This clonotype was detected only a few times. Its antigen is unknown. Nothing much larger sits one base from this clone, and base qualities are not available. Material: tumor tissue. The chain is made from TRBV6-1 and TRBJ2-1; tentative D gene TRBD1, with 6 bases matching. The sequence was obtained from a female donor with retroperitoneal liposarcoma. The nucleotides are TGTGCCAGCAGAAGCGGACAGTTAGAGACCCAGTTCTTC. It translates to CASRSGQLETQFF.